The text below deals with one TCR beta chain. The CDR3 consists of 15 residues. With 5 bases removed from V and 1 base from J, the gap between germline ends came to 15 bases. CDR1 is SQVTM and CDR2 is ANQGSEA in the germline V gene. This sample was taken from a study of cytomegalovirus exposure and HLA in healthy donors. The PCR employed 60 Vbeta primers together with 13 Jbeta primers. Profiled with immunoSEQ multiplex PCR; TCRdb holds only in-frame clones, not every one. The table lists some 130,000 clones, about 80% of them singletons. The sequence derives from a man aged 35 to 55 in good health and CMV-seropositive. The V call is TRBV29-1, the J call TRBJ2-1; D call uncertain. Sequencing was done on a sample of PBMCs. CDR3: CSVLFSVESYNEQFF. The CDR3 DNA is TGCAGCGTTCTCTTTTCCGTAGAGTCCTACAATGAGCAGTTCTTC.